This record looks at one T cell receptor beta chain sequence and its context. Antigen: not known. These data belong to a study of T-cell memory formation after mild COVID-19. Whole-study context: Most TCR clusters belonged to a single donor. Study findings and constraints: Mainly in CM and EM were contracting CD4+ clones; CD8+ were in EMRA. Detection of some responders pre-infection suggested pre-existing cross-reactive memory T cells participated.

Barcoded TCR alpha and TCR beta cDNA libraries with UMIs came from 5'RACE using constant-segment primers. MiXCR, applied by TCRdb to the 5' RACE reads, yields one record per CDR3 protein. Altogether about 180,000 distinct CDR3 sequences are present, around a sixth being singletons, with the ten largest covering 3% to 4.5%. CDR3 length equals 13 residues. CDR1 SGHAT and CDR2 FQNNGV come from the germline V gene. The V end was cut by 5 bases, the J end by 2 bases, with 9 bases between. The sequenced material came from PBMCs or a T cell subset sorted from them (not recorded which). The receptor was derived from a man in his late teens or twenties who had mild COVID-19 (a few samples of this study predate the infection). Cell type and time point are not known. The V and J genes are TRBV11-2 and TRBJ1-1; D might be TRBD1 (5 bases). CDR3 nucleotides: TGTGCCAGCAGCGGGACGCTTAACACTGAAGCTTTCTTT. It is translated as CASSGTLNTEAFF.